The 9 T cell receptor beta chains given below trace back to one sample, sequenced in a study of graft-versus-host responses after intestinal transplantation. The repertoire was sequenced with immunoSEQ multiplex PCR; TCRdb's copy has only in-frame clones and lacks some. Of 70,000 to 100,000 clones detected, approximately 91% appear once; the ten largest clones hold 0.3% to 0.4%. Their antigens are not known. The starting material was unstimulated CD4+ T cells sorted from spleen or lymph node cells, obtained before intestinal transplant. All receptors come from a human donor who received an intestinal transplant.

This clone appeared once. The J gene is TRBJ1-6, the V gene TRBV15, with D uncertain. CDR1 LNHNV and CDR2 YYDKDF come from the germline V gene (reference sequence). CDR3 size: 12 residues. Trimming removed 4 bases at V and 11 bases at J, with 9 bases between. The CDR3 nucleotides read TGTGCCACCAGCATGGTTGGGCCACCCCTCCACTTT. Protein: CATSMVGPPLHF.

The rearrangement links TRBV6-1 to TRBJ2-7, with D possibly being TRBD1 (5 bases). This CDR3 is 14 amino acids long. The V end was cut by 7 bases, the J end by 2 bases, with 15 bases between. Germline V gene lookup returns CDR1 MNHNS and CDR2 SASEGT. CDR3 in DNA: TGTGCCAGCACCCCGGTGACAGTAACCTACGAGCAGTACTTC. Residues: CASTPVTVTYEQYF.

J is TRBJ2-5 and V is TRBV5-1; maybe TRBD1 (6 bases). Trimming left V 6 bases short and J 4 bases short, with 19 bases between. This CDR3 contains 15 residues. Germline V gene sequence: CDR1 SGHRS, CDR2 YFSETQ. In DNA, the CDR3 is TGCGCCAGCATCCCTGGGGCTAGCAGGGGAGAGACCCAGTACTTC. Protein product: CASIPGASRGETQYF.

V and J are TRBV16 and TRBJ2-7, with a tentative D call TRBD1 (6 bases). V was pared by 1 base and J by 3 bases, with 10 bases between. This CDR3 is 14 amino acids long. Germline V gives CDR1 KGHSY, CDR2 FQNENV. The CDR3 loop reads CASSQLAGVYEQYF. CDR3 coding DNA: TGTGCCAGCAGCCAATTAGCAGGGGTCTACGAGCAGTACTTC.

The chain uses TRBV29-1 and TRBJ2-5; D is unclear. Trimming cost V 5 bases and J 1 base, with 8 bases left between them. The germline gives CDR1 SQVTM, CDR2 ANQGSEA. There are 12 residues in the CDR3. The CDR3 nucleotides read TGCAGCGTTCGAAGCACCCAAGAGACCCAGTACTTC. Translated: CSVRSTQETQYF.

The chain uses TRBV6-1 and TRBJ2-3; the D gene is possibly TRBD1 (6 bases). In germline, CDR1 is MNHNS, CDR2 SASEGT. The CDR3 is 13 residues long. V lost 8 bases and J lost 4, with 13 bases in between. CDR3 loop: CASGYRVADTQYF. The CDR3 DNA follows: TGTGCCAGCGGCTACAGGGTTGCAGATACGCAGTATTTT.

In DNA, the CDR3 is TGTGCCAGCATCGGCGGGAGGGTTTCCTCCTACAATGAGCAGTTCTTC. Translated, it gives CASIGGRVSSYNEQFF. The chain joins TRBV6-6 to TRBJ2-1; 9 bases fit TRBD2. Germline V gene sequence: CDR1 MNHNY, CDR2 SVGAGI (reference sequence). After removal of 7 bases from V and 0 bases from J, the junction contained 7 bases not matched to a gene. CDR3 length equals 16 residues.

The V call is TRBV9, the J call TRBJ2-1; 11 bases match TRBD2. The CDR3 extends over 16 amino acids. Germline V CDR1 and CDR2: SGDLS, YYNGEE. Trimming removed 0 bases from V and 2 bases from J; junction bases left unmatched: 1. In DNA, the CDR3 is TGTGCCAGCAGCGTAGTAGCGGGGGGGCCCTACAATGAGCAGTTCTTC. This codes for CASSVVAGGPYNEQFF.

This clone was found a few times. This rearrangement joins TRBV25-1 to TRBJ2-5; no firm D call. This CDR3 has 14 residues. With 3 bases removed from V and 2 bases from J, the gap between germline ends came to 10 bases. CDR1 is MGHDK, CDR2 SYGVNS, per germline. The CDR3 DNA is TGTGCCAGCAGTGACCGCACTATACAAGAGACCCAGTACTTC. Amino acid sequence: CASSDRTIQETQYF.